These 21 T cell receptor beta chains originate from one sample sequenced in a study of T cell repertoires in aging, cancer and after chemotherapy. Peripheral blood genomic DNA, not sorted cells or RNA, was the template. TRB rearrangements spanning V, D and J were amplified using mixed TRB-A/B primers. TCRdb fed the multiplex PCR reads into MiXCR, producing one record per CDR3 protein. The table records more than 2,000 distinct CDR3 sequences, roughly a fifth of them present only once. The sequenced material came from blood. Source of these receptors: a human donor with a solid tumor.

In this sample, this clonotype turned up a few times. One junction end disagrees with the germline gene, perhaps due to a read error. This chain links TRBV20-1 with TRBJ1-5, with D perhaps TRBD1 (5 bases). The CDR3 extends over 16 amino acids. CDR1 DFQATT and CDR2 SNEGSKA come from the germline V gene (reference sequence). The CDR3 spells CSARDLWGSAVQPQHF. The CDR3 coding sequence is TGCAGTGCAAGAGATTTATGGGGCAGTGCAGTTCAGCCCCAGCATTTT.

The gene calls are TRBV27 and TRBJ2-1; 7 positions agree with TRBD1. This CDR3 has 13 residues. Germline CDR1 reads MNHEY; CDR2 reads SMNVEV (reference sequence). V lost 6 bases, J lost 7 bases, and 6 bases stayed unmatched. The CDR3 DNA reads TGTGCCAGCAGCATCTTACAGGGGAATGAGCAGTTCTTC. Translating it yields CASSILQGNEQFF.

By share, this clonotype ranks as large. The CDR3 DNA is TGTGCCAGTACCGACTGGGCAGATACGCAGTATTTT. This codes for CASTDWADTQYF. V and J are TRBV19 and TRBJ2-3; D gene ambiguous. CDR3 length: 12 amino acids. Germline-derived CDR1 and CDR2 are LNHDA and SQIVND (reference sequence). V was pared by 7 bases and J by 4 bases, with 9 bases between.

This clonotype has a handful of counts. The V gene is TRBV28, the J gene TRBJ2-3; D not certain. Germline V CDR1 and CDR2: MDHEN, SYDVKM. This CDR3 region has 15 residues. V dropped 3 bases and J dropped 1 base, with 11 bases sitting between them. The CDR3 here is CASSFVGLGTDTQYF. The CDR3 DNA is TGTGCCAGCAGTTTTGTCGGGTTGGGCACAGATACGCAGTATTTT.

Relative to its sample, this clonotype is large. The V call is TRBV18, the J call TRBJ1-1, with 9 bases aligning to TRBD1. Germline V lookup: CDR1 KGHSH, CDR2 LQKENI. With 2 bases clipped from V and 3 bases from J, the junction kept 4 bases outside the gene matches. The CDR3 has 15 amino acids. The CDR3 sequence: CASSPDRGRDTEAFF. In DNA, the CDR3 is TGTGCCAGCTCACCAGACAGGGGGAGGGACACTGAAGCTTTCTTT.

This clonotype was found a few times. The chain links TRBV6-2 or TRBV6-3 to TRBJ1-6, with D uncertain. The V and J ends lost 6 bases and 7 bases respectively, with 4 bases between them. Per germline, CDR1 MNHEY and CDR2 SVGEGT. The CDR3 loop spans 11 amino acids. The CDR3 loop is CASRKNSPLHF. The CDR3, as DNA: TGTGCCAGCAGGAAAAATTCACCCCTCCACTTT.

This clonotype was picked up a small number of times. The CDR3 DNA reads TGTGCCAGCAGCTCGTCATTGAGGGGCGGCAATCAGCCCCAGCATTTT. This sequence encodes CASSSSLRGGNQPQHF. The V gene is TRBV5-8, the J gene TRBJ1-5; a possible D gene is TRBD1 (5 bases). The CDR3 consists of 16 residues. Trimming pared 3 bases from V and 2 bases from J, leaving 15 bases between. CDR1 and CDR2 from the germline V gene are SGHTS and YDEGEE.

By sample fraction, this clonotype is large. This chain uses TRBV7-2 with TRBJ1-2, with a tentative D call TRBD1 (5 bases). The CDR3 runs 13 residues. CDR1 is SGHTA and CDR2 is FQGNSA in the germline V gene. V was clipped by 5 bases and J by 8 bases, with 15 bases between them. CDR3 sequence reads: CASSEVQGEGYTF. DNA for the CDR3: TGTGCCAGCAGCGAGGTCCAGGGAGAAGGCTACACCTTC.

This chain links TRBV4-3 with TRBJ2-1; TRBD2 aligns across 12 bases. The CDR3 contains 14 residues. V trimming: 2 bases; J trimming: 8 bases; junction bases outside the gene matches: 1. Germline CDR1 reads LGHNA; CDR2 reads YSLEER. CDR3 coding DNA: TGCGCCAGCAGCCAAAGGACTAGCGGGGATGAGCAGTTCTTC. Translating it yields CASSQRTSGDEQFF.

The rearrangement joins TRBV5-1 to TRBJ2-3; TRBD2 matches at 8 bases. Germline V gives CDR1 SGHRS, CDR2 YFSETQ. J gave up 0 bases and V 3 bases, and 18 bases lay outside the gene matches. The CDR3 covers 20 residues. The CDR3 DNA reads TGCGCCAGCAGCTCGGGGCTGGGGGTAGCGGGAATCCTAAGCACAGATACGCAGTATTTT. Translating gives CASSSGLGVAGILSTDTQYF.

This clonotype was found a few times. The CDR3 DNA follows: TGCAGTGCTAAAGGACAGGAAAAGAGGGGAGCTTTCTTT. As protein: CSAKGQEKRGAFF. This sequence joins TRBV20-1 and TRBJ1-1; 7 bases are shared with TRBD1. After removal of 4 bases from V and 10 bases from J, the junction contained 12 bases not matched to a gene. The CDR3 runs to 13 residues. Germline V gives CDR1 DFQATT, CDR2 SNEGSKA (reference sequence).

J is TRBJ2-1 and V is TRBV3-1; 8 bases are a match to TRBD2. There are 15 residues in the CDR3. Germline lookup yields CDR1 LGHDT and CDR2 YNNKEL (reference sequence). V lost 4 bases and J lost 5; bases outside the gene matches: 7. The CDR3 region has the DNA TGTGCCAGCAGCCCCCCCGGGCGGGGGGACAATGAGCAGTTCTTC. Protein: CASSPPGRGDNEQFF.

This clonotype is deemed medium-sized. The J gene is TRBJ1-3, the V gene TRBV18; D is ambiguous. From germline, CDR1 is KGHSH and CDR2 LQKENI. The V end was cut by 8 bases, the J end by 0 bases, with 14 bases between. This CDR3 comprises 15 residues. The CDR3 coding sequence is TGTGCCAGCACTGATAGGGCCAGCTCTGGAAACACCATATATTTT. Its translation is CASTDRASSGNTIYF.

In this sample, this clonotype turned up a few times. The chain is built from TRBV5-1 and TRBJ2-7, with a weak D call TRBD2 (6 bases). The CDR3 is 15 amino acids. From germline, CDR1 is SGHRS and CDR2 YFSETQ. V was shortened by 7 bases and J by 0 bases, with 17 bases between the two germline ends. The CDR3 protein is CASRTYSGDSYEQYF. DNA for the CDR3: TGCGCCAGCCGTACTTATAGCGGAGACTCCTACGAGCAGTACTTC.

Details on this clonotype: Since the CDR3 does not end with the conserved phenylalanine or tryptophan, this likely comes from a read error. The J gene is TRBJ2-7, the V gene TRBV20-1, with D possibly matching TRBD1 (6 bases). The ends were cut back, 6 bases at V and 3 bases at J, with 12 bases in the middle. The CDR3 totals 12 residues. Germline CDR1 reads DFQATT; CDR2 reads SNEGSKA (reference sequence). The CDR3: CSAWGQGYEQYS. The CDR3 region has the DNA TGCAGTGCCTGGGGGCAGGGCTACGAGCAGTACTCC.

The CDR3 sequence is CASRTEPGGDQPQHF. The CDR3 DNA sequence: TGTGCCAGTAGAACCGAGCCCGGGGGCGATCAGCCCCAGCATTTT. V and J are TRBV19 and TRBJ1-5, with D maybe TRBD1 (6 bases). V gave up 6 bases and J gave up 5 bases, with 17 bases separating them. CDR1 and CDR2 (germline): LNHDA, SQIVND (reference sequence). The CDR3 runs 15 residues.

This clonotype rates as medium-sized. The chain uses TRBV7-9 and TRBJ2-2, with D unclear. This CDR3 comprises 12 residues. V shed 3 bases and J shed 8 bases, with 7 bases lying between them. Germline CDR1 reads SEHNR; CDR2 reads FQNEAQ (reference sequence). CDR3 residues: CASSFQRGELFF. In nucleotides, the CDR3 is TGTGCCAGCAGCTTCCAGAGGGGGGAGCTGTTTTTT.

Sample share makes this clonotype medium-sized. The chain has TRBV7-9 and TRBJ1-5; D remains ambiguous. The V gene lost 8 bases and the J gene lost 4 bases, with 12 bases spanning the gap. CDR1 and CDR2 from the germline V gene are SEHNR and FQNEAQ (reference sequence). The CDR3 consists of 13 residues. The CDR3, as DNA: TGTGCCAGCTATTGCTGGTCAAATCAGCCCCAGCATTTT. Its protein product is CASYCWSNQPQHF.

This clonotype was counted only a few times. Here the CDR3 reads CSARKREVPYNEQFF. CDR3 coding DNA: TGCAGTGCTAGAAAACGGGAGGTACCTTACAATGAGCAGTTCTTC. V gene TRBV20-1 combines with J gene TRBJ2-1, with 7 nucleotides matching TRBD2. V lost 2 bases to trimming and J lost 4 bases; unmatched junction nucleotides: 8. CDR1 and CDR2 (germline): DFQATT, SNEGSKA (reference sequence). The CDR3 length is 15 residues.

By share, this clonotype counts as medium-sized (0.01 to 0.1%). The chain's CDR3 is CASSPGQGYEQYF. CDR3 nucleotide sequence: TGTGCCAGCAGCCCAGGACAGGGGTACGAGCAGTACTTC. The V gene is TRBV12-3 or TRBV12-4, the J gene TRBJ2-7; TRBD1 matches 9 bases. CDR3 length: 13 amino acids. V shed 6 bases and J 4 bases; nucleotides not matched to a gene: 4.

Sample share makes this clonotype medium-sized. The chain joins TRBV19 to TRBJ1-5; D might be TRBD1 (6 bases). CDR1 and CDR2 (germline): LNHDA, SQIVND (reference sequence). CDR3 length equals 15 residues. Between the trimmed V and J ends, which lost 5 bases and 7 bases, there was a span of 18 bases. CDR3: CASSSEWGARQPQHF. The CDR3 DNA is TGTGCCAGTAGTTCCGAATGGGGGGCGAGGCAGCCCCAGCATTTT. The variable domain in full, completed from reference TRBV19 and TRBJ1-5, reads DGGITQSPKYLFRKEGQNVTLSCEQNLNHDAMYWYRQDPGQGLRLIYYSQIVNDFQKGDIAEGYSVSREKKESFPLTVTSAQKNPTAFYLCASSSEWGARQPQHFGDGTRLSIL.